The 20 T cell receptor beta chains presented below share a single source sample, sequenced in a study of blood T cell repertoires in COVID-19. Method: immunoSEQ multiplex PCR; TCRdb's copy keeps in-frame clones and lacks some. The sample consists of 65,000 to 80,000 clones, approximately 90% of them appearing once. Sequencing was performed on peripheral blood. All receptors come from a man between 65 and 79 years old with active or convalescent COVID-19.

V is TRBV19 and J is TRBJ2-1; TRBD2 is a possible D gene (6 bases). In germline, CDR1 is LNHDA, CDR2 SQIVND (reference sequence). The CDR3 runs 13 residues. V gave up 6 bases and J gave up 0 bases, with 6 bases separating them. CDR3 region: CASSGSSYNEQFF. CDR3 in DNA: TGTGCCAGTAGCGGGAGCTCCTACAATGAGCAGTTCTTC.

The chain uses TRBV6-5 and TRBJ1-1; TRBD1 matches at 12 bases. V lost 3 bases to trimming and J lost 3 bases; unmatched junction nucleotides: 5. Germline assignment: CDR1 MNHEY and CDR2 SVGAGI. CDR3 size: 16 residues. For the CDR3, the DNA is TGTGCCAGCAGTTATGCCGGGACAGGGGGCTACACTGAAGCTTTCTTT. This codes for CASSYAGTGGYTEAFF.

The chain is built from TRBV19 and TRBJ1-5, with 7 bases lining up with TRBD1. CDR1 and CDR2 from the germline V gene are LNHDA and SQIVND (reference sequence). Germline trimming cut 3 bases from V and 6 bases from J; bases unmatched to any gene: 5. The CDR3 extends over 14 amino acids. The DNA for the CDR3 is TGTGCCAGTAGTATTCGACAGGGAGTTCAGCCCCAGCATTTT. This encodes CASSIRQGVQPQHF. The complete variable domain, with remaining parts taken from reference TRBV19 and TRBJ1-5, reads DGGITQSPKYLFRKEGQNVTLSCEQNLNHDAMYWYRQDPGQGLRLIYYSQIVNDFQKGDIAEGYSVSREKKESFPLTVTSAQKNPTAFYLCASSIRQGVQPQHFGDGTRLSIL.

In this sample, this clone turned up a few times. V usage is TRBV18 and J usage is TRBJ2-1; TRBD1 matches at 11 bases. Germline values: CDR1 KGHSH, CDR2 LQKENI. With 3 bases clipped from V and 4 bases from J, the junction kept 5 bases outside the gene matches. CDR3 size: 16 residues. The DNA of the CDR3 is TGTGCCAGCTCACCTAGAGGACAGGGGGCTTACAATGAGCAGTTCTTC. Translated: CASSPRGQGAYNEQFF.

For the CDR3, the DNA is TGTGCCAGCAGCTCCTGGTCGAGCTCCTATAATTCACCCCTCCACTTT. It yields the protein CASSSWSSSYNSPLHF. The chain combines TRBV13 with TRBJ1-6; D uncertain. V lost 4 bases to trimming and J lost 0 bases, with 10 bases between them. The CDR3 runs 16 residues. CDR1 and CDR2 from the germline V gene are PRHDT and FYEKMQ (reference sequence).

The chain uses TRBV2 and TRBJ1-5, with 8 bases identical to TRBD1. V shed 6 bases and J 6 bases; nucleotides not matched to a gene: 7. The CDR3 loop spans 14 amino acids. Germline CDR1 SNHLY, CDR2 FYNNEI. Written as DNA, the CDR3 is TGTGCCAGCAGCGCGACAGGGGTGGGTCAGCCCCAGCATTTT. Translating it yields CASSATGVGQPQHF.

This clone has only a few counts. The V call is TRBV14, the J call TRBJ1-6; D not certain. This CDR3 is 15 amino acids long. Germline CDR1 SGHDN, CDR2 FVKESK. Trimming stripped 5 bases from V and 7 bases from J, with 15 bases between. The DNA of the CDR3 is TGTGCCAGCAGCGTCCTAGGAACGGAGAATTCACCCCTCCACTTT. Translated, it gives CASSVLGTENSPLHF.

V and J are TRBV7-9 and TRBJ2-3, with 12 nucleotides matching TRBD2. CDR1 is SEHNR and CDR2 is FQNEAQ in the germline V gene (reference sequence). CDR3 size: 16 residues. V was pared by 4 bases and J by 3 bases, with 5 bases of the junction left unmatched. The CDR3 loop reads CASSSLGTSGTDTQYF. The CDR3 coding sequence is TGTGCCAGCAGCTCGCTCGGGACTAGCGGGACAGATACGCAGTATTTT.

In nucleotides, the CDR3 is TGTGCCAGCACACAGGACAGGGTTGGCACTGAAGCTTTCTTT. It translates to CASTQDRVGTEAFF. The gene calls are TRBV7-2 and TRBJ1-1, with TRBD1 matching over 8 bases. CDR3 length equals 14 residues. The ends lost 7 bases at V and 4 bases at J; junction bases unmatched: 8. Germline assignment: CDR1 SGHTA and CDR2 FQGNSA.

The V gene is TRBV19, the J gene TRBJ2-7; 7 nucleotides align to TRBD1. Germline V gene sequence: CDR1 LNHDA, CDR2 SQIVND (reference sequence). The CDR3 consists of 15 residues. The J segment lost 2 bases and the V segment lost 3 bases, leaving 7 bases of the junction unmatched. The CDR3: CASSIGARGPYEQYF. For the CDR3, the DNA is TGTGCCAGTAGTATTGGCGCGAGGGGGCCCTACGAGCAGTACTTC.

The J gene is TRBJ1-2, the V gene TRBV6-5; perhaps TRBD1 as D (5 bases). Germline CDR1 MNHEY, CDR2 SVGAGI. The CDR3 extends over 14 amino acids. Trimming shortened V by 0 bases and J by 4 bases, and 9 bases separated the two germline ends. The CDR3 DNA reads TGTGCCAGCAGTTACTCTGGGCAGGGCTATGGCTACACCTTC. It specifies CASSYSGQGYGYTF.

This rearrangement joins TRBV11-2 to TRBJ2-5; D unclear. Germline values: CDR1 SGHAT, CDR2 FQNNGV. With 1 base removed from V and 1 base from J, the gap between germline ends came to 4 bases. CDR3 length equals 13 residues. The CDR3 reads CASSLVRQETQYF. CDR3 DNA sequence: TGTGCCAGCAGCTTAGTCCGCCAAGAGACCCAGTACTTC.

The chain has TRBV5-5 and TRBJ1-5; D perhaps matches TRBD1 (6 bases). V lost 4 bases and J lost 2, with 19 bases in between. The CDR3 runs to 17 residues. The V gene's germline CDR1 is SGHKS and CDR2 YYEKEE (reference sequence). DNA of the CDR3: TGTGCCAGCAGCCGGGGGGCAGGGGATATTGGCAATCAGCCCCAGCATTTT. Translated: CASSRGAGDIGNQPQHF. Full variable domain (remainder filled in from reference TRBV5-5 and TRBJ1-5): DAGVTQSPTHLIKTRGQQVTLRCSPISGHKSVSWYQQVLGQGPQFIFQYYEKEERGRGNFPDRFSARQFPNYSSELNVNALLLGDSALYLCASSRGAGDIGNQPQHFGDGTRLSIL.

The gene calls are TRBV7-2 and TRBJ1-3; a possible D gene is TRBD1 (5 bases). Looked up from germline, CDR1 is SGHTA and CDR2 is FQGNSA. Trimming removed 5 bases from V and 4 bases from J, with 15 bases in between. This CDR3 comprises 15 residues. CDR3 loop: CASSRDRGSGNTIYF. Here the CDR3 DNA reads TGTGCCAGCAGCCGGGACCGCGGGAGCGGAAACACCATATATTTT.

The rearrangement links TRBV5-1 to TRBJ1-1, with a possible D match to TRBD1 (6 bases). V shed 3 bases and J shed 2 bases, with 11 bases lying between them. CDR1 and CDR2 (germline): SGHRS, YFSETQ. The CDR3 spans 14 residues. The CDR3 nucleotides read TGCGCCAGCAGCTGGGGGGGCACAAACACTGAAGCTTTCTTT. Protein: CASSWGGTNTEAFF.

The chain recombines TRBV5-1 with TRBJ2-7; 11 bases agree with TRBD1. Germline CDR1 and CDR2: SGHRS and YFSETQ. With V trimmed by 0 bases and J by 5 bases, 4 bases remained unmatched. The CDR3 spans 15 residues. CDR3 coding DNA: TGCGCCAGCAGCTTGGAAGGGACAGGGGGAAACGAGCAGTACTTC. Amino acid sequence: CASSLEGTGGNEQYF.

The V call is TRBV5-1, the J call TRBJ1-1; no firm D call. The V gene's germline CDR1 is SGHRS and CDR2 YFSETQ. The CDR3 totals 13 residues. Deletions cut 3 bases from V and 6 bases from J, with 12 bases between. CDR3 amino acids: CASSSQGVAEAFF. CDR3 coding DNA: TGCGCCAGCAGCTCACAAGGAGTTGCTGAAGCTTTCTTT.

Here the CDR3 reads CASNLGTGRDGYTF. DNA of the CDR3: TGTGCCAGCAATCTCGGGACAGGGAGGGATGGCTACACCTTC. V and J are TRBV2 and TRBJ1-2; 9 bases line up with TRBD1. Germline loops: CDR1 SNHLY, CDR2 FYNNEI. The CDR3 has 14 residues. The junction had 9 bases not matched to a gene; V was cut back by 7 bases and J by 6 bases.

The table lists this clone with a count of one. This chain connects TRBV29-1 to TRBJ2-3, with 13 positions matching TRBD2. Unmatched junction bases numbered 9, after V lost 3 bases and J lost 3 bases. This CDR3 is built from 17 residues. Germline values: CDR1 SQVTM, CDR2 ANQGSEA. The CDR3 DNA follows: TGCAGCGTTGATACTAGCGGGAGGGGCGGGAGGACAGATACGCAGTATTTT. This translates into CSVDTSGRGGRTDTQYF.

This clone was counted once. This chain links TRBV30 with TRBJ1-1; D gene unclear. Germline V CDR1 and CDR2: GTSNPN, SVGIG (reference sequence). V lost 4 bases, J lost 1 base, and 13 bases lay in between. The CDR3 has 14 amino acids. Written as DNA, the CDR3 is TGTGCCTGGAAGCCCTTAGGCGGGAACACTGAAGCTTTCTTT. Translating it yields CAWKPLGGNTEAFF. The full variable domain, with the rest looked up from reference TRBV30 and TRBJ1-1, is SQTIHQWPATLVQPVGSPLSLECTVEGTSNPNLYWYRQAAGRGLQLLFYSVGIGQISSEVPQNLSASRPQDRQFILSSKKLLLSDSGFYLCAWKPLGGNTEAFFGQGTRLTVV.